These 18 T cell receptor beta chains came from one sample sequenced in a study of cytomegalovirus exposure and HLA in healthy donors. The protocol was immunoSEQ multiplex PCR, while the TCRdb copy is restricted to in-frame clones and leaves out a portion. The table lists approximately 80,000 clones, over 85% of them singletons. Sequencing was carried out using PBMCs. Source of these receptors: a woman between 25 and 40 years old in good health and CMV-seronegative.

The V call is TRBV5-1, the J call TRBJ2-3, with TRBD1 as a possible D gene (5 bases). This CDR3 is built from 17 residues. Germline CDR1 and CDR2: SGHRS and YFSETQ. Trimming cost V 4 bases and J 2 bases, with 20 bases left between them. CDR3 DNA: TGCGCCAGCAGCCTGGGGCAGCAATCTAGGTACACAGATACGCAGTATTTT. Protein: CASSLGQQSRYTDTQYF.

J is TRBJ1-4 and V is TRBV6-5, with D tentatively TRBD1 (6 bases). Trimming removed 7 bases from V and 10 bases from J, with 16 bases in between. CDR3 length: 13 residues. The germline V gene encodes CDR1 MNHEY and CDR2 SVGAGI. CDR3 region: CASKSPQGSKLFF. CDR3 DNA: TGTGCCAGCAAGTCCCCCCAGGGGTCAAAACTGTTTTTT.

The sample holds one count of this clone. This chain uses TRBV7-6 with TRBJ2-3, with 11 bases that match TRBD2. The germline V gene has CDR1 SGHVS and CDR2 FNYEAQ. This CDR3 is 18 amino acids long. Trimming at V came to 4 bases and at J to 3 bases, leaving 12 bases not matched to a gene. CDR3 DNA: TGTGCCAGCAGCTCACCGGGACTAGCGGACGGAAGAACAGATACGCAGTATTTT. Protein: CASSSPGLADGRTDTQYF.

J is TRBJ1-5 and V is TRBV30, with 7 bases aligning to TRBD1. CDR3 size: 14 residues. V shed 2 bases, J shed 2 bases, and the junction held 3 bases outside the gene matches. Per the germline V gene, CDR1 is GTSNPN and CDR2 is SVGIG (reference sequence). The CDR3 is CAWSYQGGNQPQHF. The CDR3 DNA reads as TGTGCCTGGAGTTATCAGGGGGGCAATCAGCCCCAGCATTTT.

The chain uses TRBV2 and TRBJ1-5; maybe TRBD1 (5 bases). Germline CDR1 and CDR2: SNHLY and FYNNEI. CDR3 length: 19 amino acids. Trimming pared 2 bases from V and 2 bases from J, leaving 22 bases between. CDR3 protein: CASSERGSRLRSGNQPQHF. CDR3 coding DNA: TGTGCCAGCAGTGAAAGGGGAAGCCGACTCCGTTCGGGCAATCAGCCCCAGCATTTT.

V gene TRBV27 combines with J gene TRBJ1-2, with 11 bases lining up with TRBD1. The CDR3 consists of 15 residues. J gave up 8 bases and V 4 bases, and 9 bases lay outside the gene matches. The germline V gene encodes CDR1 MNHEY and CDR2 SMNVEV (reference sequence). In DNA form, the CDR3 reads TGTGCCAGCAGTTACGTTGGACAGGGGGCAGGAGGCTACACCTTC. The encoded protein is CASSYVGQGAGGYTF.

The chain has TRBV7-9 and TRBJ2-5; D gene uncertain. Germline V gene sequence: CDR1 SEHNR, CDR2 FQNEAQ (reference sequence). This CDR3 comprises 16 residues. V dropped 3 bases and J dropped 1 base, with 15 bases sitting between them. The CDR3: CASSFGGAAPQETQYF. CDR3 nucleotide sequence: TGTGCCAGCAGCTTCGGCGGTGCAGCGCCCCAAGAGACCCAGTACTTC.

Here the CDR3 DNA reads TGTGCCAGCTCCCCGGGACTAGGGCGCTCAGATACGCAGTATTTT. Encoded protein: CASSPGLGRSDTQYF. This chain joins TRBV18 and TRBJ2-3, with 8 nucleotides matching TRBD2. J was trimmed by 4 bases and V by 6 bases; bases with no gene match: 9. This CDR3 region has 15 residues. Germline loops: CDR1 KGHSH, CDR2 LQKENI.

J is TRBJ2-3 and V is TRBV5-8; 15 positions agree with TRBD2. The CDR3 is 20 residues long. Germline V gene data show CDR1 as SGHTS and CDR2 as YDEGEE. With 4 bases clipped from V and 6 bases from J, the junction kept 18 bases outside the gene matches. This CDR3 reads CASSEGLAGGHQVPSDTQYF. The CDR3 DNA is TGTGCCAGCAGCGAGGGACTAGCGGGGGGCCACCAGGTGCCCTCTGATACGCAGTATTTT.

The chain joins TRBV7-2 to TRBJ2-7, with 9 positions matching TRBD1. V was clipped by 5 bases and J by 4 bases; unmatched bases: 6. Per the germline V gene, CDR1 is SGHTA and CDR2 is FQGNSA. The CDR3 spans 14 residues. CDR3 bases: TGTGCCAGCAGCATCGGACAGGGGTCGTACGAGCAGTACTTC. The encoded protein is CASSIGQGSYEQYF.

V is TRBV7-9 and J is TRBJ1-2, with no clear D. CDR1 SEHNR and CDR2 FQNEAQ come from the germline V gene (reference sequence). The CDR3 is 13 residues long. V was trimmed by 3 bases and J by 0 bases, leaving 5 bases between them. CDR3 region: CASSFEANYGYTF. CDR3 coding DNA: TGTGCCAGCAGCTTCGAGGCTAACTATGGCTACACCTTC.

The gene calls are TRBV19 and TRBJ2-5; D is perhaps TRBD1 (6 bases). Germline V gives CDR1 LNHDA, CDR2 SQIVND (reference sequence). Between the trimmed V and J ends, which lost 2 bases and 5 bases, there was a span of 12 bases. CDR3 size: 14 residues. The CDR3 spells CASSITGSGETQYF. For the CDR3, the DNA is TGTGCCAGTAGTATAACAGGGTCGGGGGAGACCCAGTACTTC.

The rearrangement uses TRBV28 and TRBJ1-2; a possible D gene is TRBD1 (5 bases). CDR1 is MDHEN, CDR2 SYDVKM, per germline. This CDR3 comprises 14 residues. V gave up 2 bases and J gave up 6 bases, with 13 bases separating them. The chain's CDR3 is CASSLRGVENGYTF. In DNA, the CDR3 is TGTGCCAGCAGTTTACGGGGGGTAGAGAATGGCTACACCTTC.

The CDR3 coding sequence is TGTGCCAGCTATAGGGGCCCAGATACGCAGTATTTT. This gives the protein CASYRGPDTQYF. The chain joins TRBV2 to TRBJ2-3; D might be TRBD1 (5 bases). Trimming left V 8 bases short and J 4 bases short, with 10 bases between. The CDR3 sequence is 12 residues long. The V gene's germline CDR1 is SNHLY and CDR2 FYNNEI.

This sequence joins TRBV5-1 and TRBJ2-5, with D possibly being TRBD2 (6 bases). Germline values: CDR1 SGHRS, CDR2 YFSETQ. V shed 4 bases and J shed 3 bases, with 19 bases lying between them. The CDR3 length is 16 residues. The CDR3 DNA sequence: TGCGCCAGCAGCCCCGGCTTCATAGCGGAAAAAGAGACCCAGTACTTC. Residues: CASSPGFIAEKETQYF.

The chain has TRBV4-1 and TRBJ2-1, with 8 bases that match TRBD1. Per the germline V gene, CDR1 is MGHRA and CDR2 is YSYEKL. The V and J ends lost 1 base and 7 bases, in that order; junction bases with no gene match: 12. This CDR3 comprises 17 residues. The CDR3 is CASSQGRQGPSTNEQFF. The CDR3 bases are TGCGCCAGCAGCCAAGGTCGACAGGGGCCCAGTACGAATGAGCAGTTCTTC.

The chain couples TRBV18 to TRBJ2-5; weak D call: TRBD2 (6 bases). Germline CDR1 and CDR2: KGHSH and LQKENI. There are 16 residues in the CDR3. V lost 3 bases, J lost 2 bases, and 16 bases lay in between. The CDR3 region has the DNA TGTGCCAGCTCACCCCCCGGTCTAGCGTTTCAAGAGACCCAGTACTTC. Protein: CASSPPGLAFQETQYF.

The chain joins TRBV7-8 to TRBJ2-1, with TRBD2 matching 8 bases. This CDR3 is 16 amino acids long. The V gene end was trimmed by 2 bases and the J gene end by 8 bases; junction bases not matched to a gene: 11. CDR1 is SGHVS, CDR2 FQNEAQ, per germline. The CDR3 DNA sequence: TGTGCCAGCAGCTTAAGGGGTCGGGAGGGCCTGCATGAGCAGTTCTTC. Translation gives CASSLRGREGLHEQFF.